Shown below are 10 T cell receptor beta chains from a single sample sequenced in a study of blood T cells in healthy people across ages. Primers used in a second PCR of roughly 6 to 11 cycles were a sample-barcoded 5' primer and a J-beta primer mix. MiXCR was run by TCRdb on the 5' RACE reads, yielding one entry per CDR3 protein. The sample shows about 620,000 distinct CDR3 sequences, 52% of them seen only once. Sequenced: blood. These receptors came from a woman older than 75 in good health.

This clonotype was recorded a few times. V is TRBV9 and J is TRBJ2-7; TRBD2 matches at 10 bases. This CDR3 contains 15 residues. The germline V gene has CDR1 SGDLS and CDR2 YYNGEE. The V gene end was trimmed by 0 bases and the J gene end by 4 bases; junction bases not matched to a gene: 4. The CDR3 nucleotides read TGTGCCAGCAGCGTAGACGCTAGCGGGAGTTACGAGCAGTACTTC. The encoded protein is CASSVDASGSYEQYF.

In this sample, this clonotype turned up many times. The chain is built from TRBV20-1 and TRBJ2-7; 9 bases are a match to TRBD2. J lost 2 bases, V lost 5 bases, and 13 bases had no gene match. Germline values: CDR1 DFQATT, CDR2 SNEGSKA (reference sequence). This CDR3 has 16 residues. This chain's CDR3 is CSAGLGNSGRPYEQYF. CDR3 nucleotides: TGCAGTGCTGGCCTAGGTAATAGCGGGAGACCCTACGAGCAGTACTTC.

Remarks on this clonotype: One end of the junction does not line up with germline, which may come from a read error. The rearrangement joins TRBV4-3 to TRBJ2-5; possibly TRBD1 for D (5 bases). CDR3 length: 16 amino acids. The V gene's germline CDR1 is LGHNA and CDR2 YSLEER. The CDR3 sequence: CASSQGRTLSQETQYF. CDR3 DNA: TGCGCCAGCAGCCAGGGGCGGACCCTCTCCCAAGAGACTCAGTACTTC.

The chain recombines TRBV25-1 with TRBJ2-3; 11 nucleotides match TRBD2. With 3 bases clipped from V and 4 bases from J, the junction kept 9 bases outside the gene matches. The CDR3 length is 17 residues. The germline V gene has CDR1 MGHDK and CDR2 SYGVNS. The chain's CDR3 is CASSETSGALGSDTQYF. The CDR3 DNA follows: TGTGCCAGCAGTGAGACTAGCGGGGCGTTGGGCTCAGATACGCAGTATTTT.

The chain recombines TRBV24-1 with TRBJ2-2; unclear D gene. CDR1 is KGHDR and CDR2 is SFDVKD in the germline V gene. V lost 10 bases, J lost 7 bases, and 9 bases lay in between. The CDR3 loop spans 11 amino acids. The CDR3 reads CATGRVGELFF. CDR3 in DNA: TGTGCCACTGGGCGAGTCGGGGAGCTGTTTTTT.

This chain joins TRBV7-2 and TRBJ2-7, with D possibly being TRBD1 (5 bases). This CDR3 comprises 14 residues. Trimming removed 6 bases at V and 2 bases at J, with 14 bases between. Germline V gene data show CDR1 as SGHTA and CDR2 as FQGNSA. CDR3 DNA: TGTGCCAGCAGGGAACAACGGACAACCTACGAGCAGTACTTC. Protein: CASREQRTTYEQYF.

This clonotype appeared many times. The chain couples TRBV12-3 or TRBV12-4 to TRBJ1-1, with D hard to call. Trimming left V 2 bases short and J 3 bases short, with 7 bases between. The CDR3 has 13 amino acids. CDR3: CASSLRRDTEAFF. The CDR3 region has the DNA TGTGCCAGCAGTTTACGGCGGGACACTGAAGCTTTCTTT.

The sample holds many counts of this clonotype. The chain recombines TRBV10-3 with TRBJ2-6; D ambiguous. The CDR3 consists of 18 residues. V was clipped by 4 bases and J by 0 bases, with 16 bases between them. Germline V gives CDR1 ENHRY, CDR2 SYGVKD. CDR3 amino acids: CAISGVGPTYSGANVLTF. CDR3 coding DNA: TGTGCCATCAGTGGGGTAGGTCCCACTTACTCTGGGGCCAACGTCCTGACTTTC.

This sequence joins TRBV18 and TRBJ1-1, with D maybe TRBD1 (6 bases). The CDR3 has 13 amino acids. The V end was cut by 4 bases, the J end by 8 bases, with 14 bases between. Germline CDR1 is KGHSH and CDR2 is LQKENI. In DNA form, the CDR3 reads TGTGCCAGCTCACAGGGTCGAGGGGGGGAAGCTTTCTTT. This encodes CASSQGRGGEAFF.

This clonotype was recorded a few times. V gene TRBV12-3 or TRBV12-4 combines with J gene TRBJ2-4; 9 bases match TRBD1. This CDR3 comprises 13 residues. With V trimmed by 2 bases and J by 8 bases, 1 base remained unmatched. In DNA form, the CDR3 reads TGTGCCAGCAGTTTAAGGGACAGGGACATTCAGTACTTC. It encodes CASSLRDRDIQYF.